This record concerns one TCR beta chain sequence. As yet, its antigen is unknown. This specimen comes from a study of cytomegalovirus exposure and HLA in healthy donors. On the study more broadly: Clustering assigned 81% of the approximately 400 genotyped donors to the Caucasian-associated ancestry cluster. General observations from the study: A later analysis associated 15,000 or so TCR beta sequences with HLA alleles at a 0.05 false discovery rate. Usually a TCR sequence was rare, but some public TCRs were found in many donors.

In germline, CDR1 is MNHEY, CDR2 SMNVEV (reference sequence). Trimming pared 8 bases from V and 4 bases from J, leaving 12 bases between. The CDR3 is 13 residues long. Both 60 Vbeta primers and 13 Jbeta primers went into the PCR. Clones were read by immunoSEQ multiplex PCR, and TCRdb kept only the in-frame ones, dropping some. Among over 200,000 clones listed, about 81% were seen once. The TCR was taken from a man in his forties in good health and CMV-seropositive. The chain employs TRBV27 and TRBJ2-1; perhaps TRBD2 as D (5 bases). The sample comprised PBMCs. CDR3 nucleotide sequence: TGTGCCAGCTCCCTGGACTTGTACAATGAGCAGTTCTTC. This codes for CASSLDLYNEQFF.